This entry lists 8 T cell receptor beta chains sequenced from one sample in a study of CD8 T cells in ankylosing spondylitis. Points from the study as a whole: Seemingly distinctive of ankylosing spondylitis blood was a TCR beta motif formed by eight highly homologous variants.

TCRdb re-derived calls from the 5' RACE reads in MiXCR, one entry per CDR3 protein. The sample carries some 840,000 distinct CDR3 sequences, roughly 12% recorded once. Their cognate antigens are unknown. Sequencing was performed on blood, either unsorted or a sorted T cell fraction (not recorded which). Receptors originate from a male donor with ankylosing spondylitis.

The chain uses TRBV3-1 and TRBJ2-7, with 12 nucleotides matching TRBD2. Germline CDR1 LGHDT, CDR2 YNNKEL (reference sequence). The CDR3 consists of 17 residues. J gave up 5 bases and V 0 bases, and 8 bases lay outside the gene matches. In DNA, the CDR3 is TGTGCCAGCAGCCAAGATTGGCTAGCGGGAGGGTGGAACGAGCAGTACTTC. Its protein product is CASSQDWLAGGWNEQYF.

This clonotype came up many times. CDR3 loop: CSVRGTDTQYF. The DNA for the CDR3 is TGCAGCGTGCGGGGAACAGATACGCAGTATTTT. The V gene is TRBV29-1, the J gene TRBJ2-3, with D possibly being TRBD2 (6 bases). The germline V and J ends were trimmed by 6 bases and 3 bases, with 7 bases remaining between them. Germline V CDR1 and CDR2: SQVTM, ANQGSEA. There are 11 residues in the CDR3.

This clonotype has just a few counts. This chain uses TRBV7-2 with TRBJ1-1, with a tentative D call TRBD1 (5 bases). Germline CDR1 and CDR2: SGHTA and FQGNSA. V lost 4 bases and J 6 bases, leaving 9 bases between the germline ends. The CDR3 spans 12 residues. The CDR3 loop is CASSSVGAEAFF. DNA for the CDR3: TGTGCCAGCAGCTCGGTGGGGGCTGAAGCTTTCTTT.

The table lists this clonotype with many counts. The genes are TRBV9 and TRBJ2-1; 7 nucleotides agree with TRBD1. CDR3 length: 15 residues. V lost 4 bases and J lost 3; bases outside the gene matches: 7. CDR1 and CDR2 (germline): SGDLS, YYNGEE. The CDR3 nucleotides are TGTGCCAGCAGCCAAACAGGGGCAATCTACAATGAGCAGTTCTTC. Protein: CASSQTGAIYNEQFF.

At least ten counts were recorded for this clonotype. The chain employs TRBV7-2 and TRBJ2-1; 8 bases agree with TRBD2. Trimming cost V 1 base and J 7 bases; bases outside gene matches: 3. This CDR3 region has 14 residues. Per the germline V gene, CDR1 is SGHTA and CDR2 is FQGNSA. The CDR3 sequence is CASSLVRGANEQFF. The CDR3 DNA reads TGTGCCAGCAGCTTAGTGCGGGGGGCGAATGAGCAGTTCTTC.

The chain combines TRBV28 with TRBJ1-2; D may be TRBD1 (5 bases). From germline, CDR1 is MDHEN and CDR2 SYDVKM. Trimming shortened V by 3 bases and J by 4 bases, and 15 bases separated the two germline ends. This CDR3 region has 15 residues. This CDR3 is CASSFPDRFPYGYTF. CDR3 coding DNA: TGTGCCAGCAGTTTTCCCGACAGATTCCCCTATGGCTACACCTTC.

This chain connects TRBV28 to TRBJ2-7, with 7 bases lining up with TRBD1. Germline V gives CDR1 MDHEN, CDR2 SYDVKM. V was clipped by 6 bases and J by 3 bases; unmatched bases: 5. The CDR3 extends over 13 amino acids. CDR3 in amino acids: CASRVGQNYEQYF. The DNA for the CDR3 is TGTGCCAGCAGGGTGGGACAGAACTACGAGCAGTACTTC. The full variable domain, its missing parts supplied by reference TRBV28 and TRBJ2-7, is DVKVTQSSRYLVKRTGEKVFLECVQDMDHENMFWYRQDPGLGLRLIYFSYDVKMKEKGDIPEGYSVSREKKERFSLILESASTNQTSMYLCASRVGQNYEQYFGPGTRLTVT.

Note on this clonotype: The junction differs from germline at one of its ends, possibly a read error. The chain recombines TRBV7-7 with TRBJ2-1, with 8 nucleotides matching TRBD2. Germline values: CDR1 SSHAT, CDR2 FNYEAQ (reference sequence). The CDR3 sequence is 16 residues long. In DNA form, the CDR3 reads TGTGCTAGCAGCTTAGCGGGACCAAGGACCTACAATGAGCAGTTCTTC. Translating gives CASSLAGPRTYNEQFF.